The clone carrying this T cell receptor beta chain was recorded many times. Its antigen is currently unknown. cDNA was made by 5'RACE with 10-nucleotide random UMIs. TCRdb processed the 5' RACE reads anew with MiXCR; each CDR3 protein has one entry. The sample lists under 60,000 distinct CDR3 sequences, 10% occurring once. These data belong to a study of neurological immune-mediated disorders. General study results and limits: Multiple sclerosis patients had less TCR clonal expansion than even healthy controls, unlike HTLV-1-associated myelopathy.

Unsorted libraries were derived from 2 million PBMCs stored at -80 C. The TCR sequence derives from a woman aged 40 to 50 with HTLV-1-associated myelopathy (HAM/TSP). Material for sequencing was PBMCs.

The CDR3 protein is CASSQPRRAGELFF. CDR3 coding DNA: TGTGCCAGCAGCCAACCCAGGAGAGCCGGGGAGCTGTTTTTT. The chain joins TRBV14 to TRBJ2-2; no clear D. Trimming took 2 bases from V and 6 from J, leaving 10 bases between them. CDR1 is SGHDN, CDR2 FVKESK, per germline. The CDR3 has 14 amino acids.